Listed below are T cell receptor beta chains from one sample, sequenced in a study of PD-1 blockade in mismatch repair-deficient tumors. Only in-frame clones appear in the TCRdb table, and some are missing; sequencing was by immunoSEQ multiplex PCR. This sample yields more than 95,000 clones, of which 70% to 90% are seen a single time; roughly 13% belongs to the top ten. The sample was peripheral blood, taken 44 weeks after starting pembrolizumab. These receptors all stem from an adult with mismatch repair-deficient cancer. The CDR3 runs from the conserved cysteine through the conserved F or W. Each record gives: V gene, D gene, clone size, J gene, CDR3 DNA, CDR3 protein. D genes are given only for firm matches. Some rows mark clone size as missing; the rest say once, few, many or name a class of expanded clone.

V: TRBV5-1
D: TRBD1
size: NA
J: TRBJ2-3
DNA: TGCGCCAGCAGCTTGGGTAGGGGGCACACAGATACGCAGTATTTT
CDR3: CASSLGRGHTDTQYF

V: TRBV5-1
D: TRBD1
size: NA
J: TRBJ2-7
DNA: TGCGCCAGCAACCCGGGACAGGGTCGTTACGAGCAGTACTTC
CDR3: CASNPGQGRYEQYF

V: TRBV7-9
D: NA
size: NA
J: TRBJ2-2
DNA: TGTGCCAGCATCTCCACCCTGGGGTGGAAAGGGGAGCTGTTTTTT
CDR3: CASISTLGWKGELFF

V: TRBV7-9
D: NA
size: NA
J: TRBJ2-7
DNA: TGTGCCAGCAGCTACCAATACTACGAGCAGTACTTC
CDR3: CASSYQYYEQYF

V: TRBV27
D: TRBD1
size: NA
J: TRBJ2-5
DNA: TGTGCCAGCAGTTTAAGGGCGATTATGACAGGGCCCAACCAAGAGACCCAGTACTTC
CDR3: CASSLRAIMTGPNQETQYF

V: TRBV19
D: NA
size: NA
J: TRBJ2-1
DNA: TGTGCCAGTACTCGGAGCTCCTACAATGAGCAGTTCTTC
CDR3: CASTRSSYNEQFF

V: TRBV10-3
D: NA
size: NA
J: TRBJ1-2
DNA: TGTGCCATCAGGGAAGCAGGGAGCGACTATGGCTACACCTTC
CDR3: CAIREAGSDYGYTF

V: TRBV11-2
D: NA
size: NA
J: TRBJ2-3
DNA: TGTGCCAGCAGCTTAGTTCAAGTCACAGATACGCAGTATTTT
CDR3: CASSLVQVTDTQYF

V: TRBV11-2
D: TRBD2
size: NA
J: TRBJ2-5
DNA: TGTGCCAGCAGCTTAGACTTGCGGGAGGAGACCCAGTACTTC
CDR3: CASSLDLREETQYF

V: TRBV4-1
D: NA
size: NA
J: TRBJ1-5
DNA: TGCGCCAGCAGCCAAGATATGGGTGTCAGCAATCAGCCCCAGCATTTT
CDR3: CASSQDMGVSNQPQHF

V: TRBV11-2
D: NA
size: few
J: TRBJ2-7
DNA: TGTGCCAGCACAACCTATGGGGGCTCTTATGCGAGCGAGCAGTACTTC
CDR3: CASTTYGGSYASEQYF

V: TRBV7-9
D: NA
size: NA
J: TRBJ2-7
DNA: TGTGCCAGCAGCCGTAGAGGTGGATCCGAGCAGTACTTC
CDR3: CASSRRGGSEQYF

V: TRBV19
D: NA
size: NA
J: TRBJ2-6
DNA: TGTGCCAGTAGCGTATTAGGGGGCTCTGGGGCCAACGTCCTGACTTTC
CDR3: CASSVLGGSGANVLTF

V: TRBV18
D: NA
size: NA
J: TRBJ2-7
DNA: TGTGCCAGCTCACCACAGCCGGGATCCTACGAGCAGTACTTC
CDR3: CASSPQPGSYEQYF

V: TRBV5-1
D: NA
size: NA
J: TRBJ2-5
DNA: TGCGCCAGCAGCTTGTTCTCGGTGGGGCCGAGCCAAGAGACCCAGTACTTC
CDR3: CASSLFSVGPSQETQYF

V: TRBV6-1
D: NA
size: NA
J: TRBJ1-2
DNA: TGTGCCAGCAGCCAGGTGGGGGAGTCGACCTATGGCTACACCTTC
CDR3: CASSQVGESTYGYTF

V: TRBV4-3
D: NA
size: NA
J: TRBJ2-1
DNA: TGCGCCAGCAGCCAAGTGGCAGACCGCTTTTTCTACAATGAGCAGTTCTTC
CDR3: CASSQVADRFFYNEQFF

V: TRBV28
D: NA
size: NA
J: TRBJ2-7
DNA: TGTGCCAGCATCCGCCCCGGGGGCGGGATAACGGAGCAGTACTTC
CDR3: CASIRPGGGITEQYF

V: TRBV10-3
D: TRBD1
size: NA
J: TRBJ2-2
DNA: TGTGCCATCAGTGACTCCGGGACAGCTATCGGGGAGCTGTTTTTT
CDR3: CAISDSGTAIGELFF

V: TRBV27
D: TRBD2
size: NA
J: TRBJ2-3
DNA: TGTGCCAGCAGTTGGACTAGCGGGAGAAGGAATACGCAGTATTTT
CDR3: CASSWTSGRRNTQYF

V: TRBV19
D: NA
size: NA
J: TRBJ2-6
DNA: TGTGCCAGTAGTATAGGGGGCAGCCCCTCTGGGGCCAACGTCCTGACTTTC
CDR3: CASSIGGSPSGANVLTF

V: TRBV28
D: TRBD1
size: NA
J: TRBJ1-3
DNA: TGTGCCAGCAGTCGGACAGGGACTGGAAACACCATATATTTT
CDR3: CASSRTGTGNTIYF

V: TRBV18
D: NA
size: NA
J: TRBJ2-3
DNA: TGTGCCAGCTCACCACGCACCTCCCTAACAGATACGCAGTATTTT
CDR3: CASSPRTSLTDTQYF

V: TRBV23-1
D: NA
size: NA
J: TRBJ1-5
DNA: TGCGCCAGCAGATCGGAGCGGGGAGAGAGCGATCAGCCCCAGCATTTT
CDR3: CASRSERGESDQPQHF

V: TRBV5-4
D: TRBD2
size: NA
J: TRBJ2-1
DNA: TGTGCAATGGGACTAGCGTACAATGAGCAGTTCTTC
CDR3: CAMGLAYNEQFF

V: TRBV10-3
D: NA
size: NA
J: TRBJ2-5
DNA: TGTGCCATCAGGGACAGAGGATGGCAAGAGACCCAGTACTTC
CDR3: CAIRDRGWQETQYF

V: TRBV19
D: NA
size: NA
J: TRBJ1-1
DNA: TGTGCCACCTCGGGGTGGAACACTGAAGCTTTCTTT
CDR3: CATSGWNTEAFF

V: TRBV30
D: TRBD2
size: NA
J: TRBJ2-2
DNA: TGTGCCTCAGTAGCGGGAGAGGACACCGGGGAGCTGTTTTTT
CDR3: CASVAGEDTGELFF

V: TRBV6-4
D: NA
size: NA
J: TRBJ1-2
DNA: TGTGCCAGCAGTGGCCGAGTGACAAAAAGCTATGGCTACACCTTC
CDR3: CASSGRVTKSYGYTF

V: TRBV5-1
D: TRBD1
size: NA
J: TRBJ2-2
DNA: TGCGCCAGCGCTAAGAACACTCCGGGACAGGGGACCGGGGAGCTGTTTTTT
CDR3: CASAKNTPGQGTGELFF

V: TRBV5-1
D: TRBD1
size: NA
J: TRBJ2-7
DNA: TGCGCCAGCAGCATGGGGGACAGGGTGGGAAACGAGCAGTACTTC
CDR3: CASSMGDRVGNEQYF

V: TRBV28
D: TRBD1
size: NA
J: TRBJ2-7
DNA: TGTGCCAGCAGTTTCGGGACAGGGTACGAGCAGTACTTC
CDR3: CASSFGTGYEQYF

V: TRBV7-9
D: NA
size: NA
J: TRBJ2-1
DNA: TGTGCCAGCGGATATTTAGCGAATGAGCAGTTCTTC
CDR3: CASGYLANEQFF

V: TRBV11-1
D: NA
size: NA
J: TRBJ2-1
DNA: TGTGCCAGCAGTCGGAGGGCTAATGAGCAGTTCTTC
CDR3: CASSRRANEQFF

V: TRBV4-2
D: NA
size: NA
J: TRBJ2-3
DNA: TGTGCCAGCAGCCAAGGTCTGGCGGCAGATACGCAGTATTTT
CDR3: CASSQGLAADTQYF

V: TRBV6-6
D: NA
size: NA
J: TRBJ1-5
DNA: TGTGCCAGCAGTTACGAACCGTCTCAGCCCCAGCATTTT
CDR3: CASSYEPSQPQHF

V: TRBV7-9
D: NA
size: NA
J: TRBJ1-1
DNA: TGTGCCAGCAGCTCGGGGGCTCGCACTGAAGCTTTCTTT
CDR3: CASSSGARTEAFF

V: TRBV7-4
D: NA
size: NA
J: TRBJ2-7
DNA: TGTGCCAGCAGCTTAGGAGCCCTGAGTAGTGAGCAGTACTTC
CDR3: CASSLGALSSEQYF

V: TRBV4-3
D: NA
size: NA
J: TRBJ2-1
DNA: TGCGCCAGCAGCCAAGGGGATGGGCTACGCAATGAGCAGTTCTTC
CDR3: CASSQGDGLRNEQFF